This passage covers 27 T cell receptor beta chains from one sample sequenced in a study of T cells in Graves' hyperthyroidism and ophthalmopathy. Amplification yielded TCR beta CDR3 regions, with RNA transcripts as the source. HTBI primers drove first-round RT-PCR of the TCR CDR3. Via MiXCR, TCRdb re-called the multiplex PCR reads, giving one row per CDR3 protein. The data show hundreds of thousands of distinct CDR3 sequences, approximately 15% seen once. The sequencing input was blood. All receptors derive from a woman aged 25-40 years with Graves' hyperthyroidism that later progressed to Graves' ophthalmopathy.

This clonotype was counted many times. The V and J genes are TRBV10-3 and TRBJ2-7; 11 bases map to TRBD2. Germline loops: CDR1 ENHRY, CDR2 SYGVKD. The CDR3 spans 15 residues. The ends lost 0 bases at V and 5 bases at J; junction bases unmatched: 3. The CDR3 loop is CAISESTSGKDEQYF. CDR3 nucleotides: TGTGCCATCAGTGAGTCGACTAGCGGGAAGGACGAGCAGTACTTC.

This clonotype was detected many times. CDR3 sequence: CSAGHGTGFHEQYF. The CDR3 bases are TGCAGTGCTGGGCACGGGACAGGGTTCCACGAGCAGTACTTC. V is TRBV20-1 and J is TRBJ2-7; 9 bases map to TRBD1. The ends lost 5 bases at V and 5 bases at J; junction bases unmatched: 10. Germline V CDR1 and CDR2: DFQATT, SNEGSKA (reference sequence). The CDR3 loop spans 14 amino acids.

Note on this clonotype: The junction shows a germline mismatch at one end, possibly a read error. The CDR3 DNA is TGTGCTAGCAGCAATAGCGGGAGCGCCTACAATGAGCAGTTCTTC. This encodes CASSNSGSAYNEQFF. The chain joins TRBV7-7 to TRBJ2-1; TRBD2 agrees at 9 bases. This CDR3 region has 15 residues. Germline V gene data show CDR1 as SSHAT and CDR2 as FNYEAQ (reference sequence).

A word on this clonotype: A much larger clone sits a single nucleotide away, making a read error possible. This chain uses TRBV7-9 with TRBJ2-1, with 12 bases lining up with TRBD2. Germline V gene sequence: CDR1 SEHNR, CDR2 FQNEAQ (reference sequence). The CDR3 is 16 residues long. The chain's CDR3 is CASSTRLAGAHNGQFF. The CDR3, as DNA: TGTGCCAGCAGCACGAGACTAGCGGGAGCTCACAATGGGCAGTTCTTC.

This clonotype has just a few counts. The gene calls are TRBV7-2 and TRBJ2-1; D not certain. Trimming removed 0 bases from V and 12 bases from J, with 9 bases in between. Germline-derived CDR1 and CDR2 are SGHTA and FQGNSA. The CDR3 is 12 amino acids. CDR3 amino acids: CASSLAVGGQFF. CDR3 sequence (DNA): TGTGCCAGCAGCTTAGCGGTGGGTGGGCAGTTCTTC.

This clonotype has ten or more counts. The genes are TRBV27 and TRBJ2-1; D remains unclear. Trimming took off 8 bases at V and 8 bases at J, with 10 bases between the two ends. The CDR3 is 11 amino acids. Germline V gene data show CDR1 as MNHEY and CDR2 as SMNVEV (reference sequence). The CDR3 is CASSKGDEQFF. CDR3 nucleotides: TGTGCCAGCTCAAAAGGCGATGAGCAGTTCTTC.

This clonotype was detected only a few times. This rearrangement joins TRBV20-1 to TRBJ2-1; D not resolved. The V end lost 5 bases, the J end lost 3 bases, and 5 bases lay between the germline ends. Germline V gene sequence: CDR1 DFQATT, CDR2 SNEGSKA (reference sequence). This CDR3 is 11 amino acids long. CDR3 bases: TGCAGTGCTGGGGTCTACAATGAGCAGTTCTTC. It specifies CSAGVYNEQFF.

Ten or more counts support this clonotype. V is TRBV9 and J is TRBJ2-5; TRBD1 aligns across 7 bases. This CDR3 has 14 amino acids. Germline assignment: CDR1 SGDLS and CDR2 YYNGEE. V lost 3 bases to trimming and J lost 5 bases; unmatched junction nucleotides: 7. The CDR3 coding sequence is TGTGCCAGCAGCGAGGGACAGTTCCGTGAGACCCAGTACTTC. This translates into CASSEGQFRETQYF.

This clonotype occurred many times. This chain connects TRBV12-3 or TRBV12-4 to TRBJ2-7; 8 nucleotides align to TRBD2. The CDR3 consists of 16 residues. Trimming cost V 3 bases and J 1 base; bases outside gene matches: 8. The CDR3 here is CASSLGTREVSYEQYF. CDR3 nucleotide sequence: TGTGCCAGCAGTTTGGGGACGCGGGAGGTTTCCTACGAGCAGTACTTC.

In its sample, this clonotype was seen many times. V is TRBV6-1 and J is TRBJ2-5, with 10 bases that match TRBD2. Losses at the gene ends were 6 bases for V and 2 bases for J; bases not matched to a gene: 9. This CDR3 contains 16 residues. Germline CDR1 and CDR2: MNHNS and SASEGT. CDR3 sequence reads: CASRKTSGTPQETQYF. CDR3 nucleotide sequence: TGTGCCAGCAGGAAAACTAGCGGGACACCTCAAGAGACCCAGTACTTC.

This clonotype was seen many times. This chain links TRBV12-3 or TRBV12-4 with TRBJ2-1, with D unresolved. The CDR3 length is 15 residues. The V and J ends lost 1 base and 1 base respectively, with 8 bases between them. CDR3: CASSLVPLSYNEQFF. CDR3 sequence (DNA): TGTGCCAGCAGTTTAGTTCCACTGTCCTACAATGAGCAGTTCTTC.

This clonotype came up a few times. Here the CDR3 DNA reads TGTGCCAGCAGCCAGACTAGCGCCGGCTACAATGAGCAGTTCTTC. Its protein is CASSQTSAGYNEQFF. The chain couples TRBV3-1 to TRBJ2-1; 8 bases agree with TRBD2. The germline gives CDR1 LGHDT, CDR2 YNNKEL (reference sequence). With V trimmed by 3 bases and J by 3 bases, 4 bases remained unmatched. This CDR3 spans 15 amino acids.

This clonotype was counted ten times or more. The J gene is TRBJ2-2, the V gene TRBV20-1, with 7 bases identical to TRBD2. Looked up from germline, CDR1 is DFQATT and CDR2 is SNEGSKA (reference sequence). This CDR3 has 15 residues. V lost 3 bases to trimming and J lost 4 bases; unmatched junction nucleotides: 8. The CDR3 DNA reads TGCAGTGCTAGGCCTAGCGGTAGGGTCACCGGGGAGCTGTTTTTT. This sequence encodes CSARPSGRVTGELFF.

In its sample, this clonotype was seen many times. This chain links TRBV11-2 with TRBJ2-7; 9 nucleotides line up with TRBD1. V shed 5 bases, J shed 4 bases, and the junction held 9 bases outside the gene matches. The length of the CDR3 is 15 residues. CDR1 and CDR2 from the germline V gene are SGHAT and FQNNGV. DNA of the CDR3: TGTGCCAGCAGCCTGACGGACAGGGGTCCGTACGAGCAGTACTTC. Translated: CASSLTDRGPYEQYF.

The chain combines TRBV7-9 with TRBJ1-1; D gene uncertain. Germline V gives CDR1 SEHNR, CDR2 FQNEAQ (reference sequence). The CDR3 runs to 13 residues. The V end lost 5 bases, the J end lost 5 bases, and 12 bases lay between the germline ends. The CDR3: CASSRRRETEAFF. In nucleotides, the CDR3 is TGTGCCAGCAGCCGTCGGCGGGAAACTGAAGCTTTCTTT.

The table lists this clonotype with many counts. This rearrangement joins TRBV11-3 to TRBJ2-5; D is uncertain. The CDR3 has 17 amino acids. Germline loops: CDR1 SGHNT, CDR2 YENEEA. Trimming removed 4 bases at V and 0 bases at J, with 18 bases between. CDR3 sequence (DNA): TGTGCCAGCAGCTCTACCAAACTTACAGTGTACCAAGAGACCCAGTACTTC. This sequence encodes CASSSTKLTVYQETQYF.

This clonotype was recorded at least ten times. The chain uses TRBV20-1 and TRBJ2-5; no reliable D call. The germline V and J ends were trimmed by 6 bases and 2 bases, with 10 bases remaining between them. CDR1 is DFQATT, CDR2 SNEGSKA, per germline (reference sequence). The CDR3 sequence is 12 residues long. CDR3 DNA sequence: TGCAGTGCAAGGACCAGTCAAGAGACCCAGTACTTC. Protein product: CSARTSQETQYF.

This clonotype has a count of ten or more. The chain is built from TRBV27 and TRBJ1-1, with D maybe TRBD1 (6 bases). Trimming took off 2 bases at V and 4 bases at J, with 11 bases between the two ends. Per germline, CDR1 MNHEY and CDR2 SMNVEV (reference sequence). CDR3 length equals 14 residues. CDR3 bases: TGTGCCAGCAGTTTAGTGGACAGAGTCACTGAAGCTTTCTTT. Translation: CASSLVDRVTEAFF.

The sample holds many counts of this clonotype. The V call is TRBV20-1, the J call TRBJ1-5; 8 positions match TRBD1. Germline trimming cut 6 bases from V and 1 base from J; bases unmatched to any gene: 5. Germline loops: CDR1 DFQATT, CDR2 SNEGSKA (reference sequence). CDR3 size: 14 residues. CDR3 sequence: CSAYRGASNQPQHF. CDR3 coding DNA: TGCAGTGCCTACAGGGGGGCAAGCAATCAGCCCCAGCATTTT.

This clonotype was seen repeatedly, ten times or more. CDR3 in amino acids: CASSFPGRGSYNEQFF. The CDR3 region has the DNA TGTGCCAGCAGTTTTCCCGGGCGGGGCTCCTACAATGAGCAGTTCTTC. The chain recombines TRBV28 with TRBJ2-1; D might be TRBD2 (6 bases). The CDR3 is made up of 16 amino acids. V lost 3 bases and J lost 0, with 12 bases in between. CDR1 and CDR2 from the germline V gene are MDHEN and SYDVKM.

This clonotype has a count of ten or more. The V call is TRBV6-2 or TRBV6-3, the J call TRBJ2-7, with TRBD1 identical over 7 bases. Germline lookup yields CDR1 MNHEY and CDR2 SVGEGT. This CDR3 spans 11 amino acids. V was pared by 6 bases and J by 4 bases, with 0 bases of the junction left unmatched. The CDR3 bases are TGTGCCAGCAGACAGGGGTACGAGCAGTACTTC. Protein product: CASRQGYEQYF.

This clonotype was observed many times. The gene calls are TRBV12-3 or TRBV12-4 and TRBJ2-1; TRBD2 matches 9 bases. This CDR3 comprises 16 residues. V lost 7 bases, J lost 7 bases, and 14 bases stayed unmatched. The CDR3 reads CASKLGRLAGINEQFF. CDR3 DNA: TGTGCCAGCAAGTTGGGACGGCTAGCGGGAATAAATGAGCAGTTCTTC.

This clonotype was recorded many times. The V call is TRBV11-3, the J call TRBJ1-2; no definite D call. V was shortened by 0 bases and J by 8 bases, with 10 bases between the two germline ends. This CDR3 is built from 13 residues. Germline CDR1 SGHNT, CDR2 YENEEA. The chain's CDR3 is CASSLERVEGYTF. The CDR3 bases are TGTGCCAGCAGCTTAGAACGGGTGGAAGGCTACACCTTC.

This clonotype has at least ten counts. V gene TRBV28 combines with J gene TRBJ2-3; D possibly matches TRBD1 or TRBD2 (5 bases each). The CDR3 runs to 15 residues. Germline V gives CDR1 MDHEN, CDR2 SYDVKM. Trimming took 5 bases from V and 1 from J, leaving 13 bases between them. CDR3 sequence: CASSLTGTGTDTQYF. The CDR3 region has the DNA TGTGCCAGCAGTCTTACCGGGACGGGCACAGATACGCAGTATTTT.

This clonotype was found a few times. A clone one base away is much larger, so this may be a read error. V gene TRBV6-2 or TRBV6-3 combines with J gene TRBJ2-2; weak D call: TRBD1 (7 bases). Trimming pared 4 bases from V and 2 bases from J, leaving 17 bases between. CDR3 length equals 17 residues. Germline lookup yields CDR1 MNHEY and CDR2 SVGEGT. CDR3 protein: CASSSPGGGLNTGELFF. The CDR3 DNA is TGTGCCAGCAGTTCCCCCGGAGGGGGCCTTAACACCGGGGAGCTGTTTTTT.

This clonotype was observed many times. The chain joins TRBV20-1 to TRBJ1-1; D is possibly TRBD1 (6 bases). CDR1 DFQATT and CDR2 SNEGSKA come from the germline V gene (reference sequence). The CDR3 is 16 amino acids. V was clipped by 0 bases and J by 2 bases, with 16 bases between them. Here the CDR3 reads CSAREFWTALNTEAFF. CDR3 coding DNA: TGCAGTGCTAGAGAATTTTGGACAGCACTAAACACTGAAGCTTTCTTT.

This clonotype was observed a few times. J is TRBJ2-7 and V is TRBV5-1; D not resolved. The CDR3 length is 13 residues. Trimming removed 8 bases at V and 0 bases at J, with 12 bases between. From germline, CDR1 is SGHRS and CDR2 YFSETQ. CDR3 loop: CASRLESSYEQYF. The CDR3 bases are TGCGCCAGTAGACTGGAAAGCTCCTACGAGCAGTACTTC.